This is a list of T cell receptor beta chains from one sample in a study of cytomegalovirus exposure and HLA in healthy donors. The data were produced by immunoSEQ multiplex PCR, yet TCRdb's version contains in-frame clones alone and is incomplete. The repertoire holds some 140,000 clones, with about 86% as singletons. The sequenced material came from PBMCs. These receptors all stem from a man younger than 30 in good health and CMV-seronegative. Each CDR3 is given with its conserved first and last residue. The D gene is left open where the match is weak. Only part of the rows carry a size: once, few, many, or a class if the clone is expanded.

j_gene,d_gene,v_gene,abundance,CDR3nt,CDR3aa
TRBJ1-6,NA,TRBV21-1,NA,TGTGCCAGCAGCAAGAGACCGGGACAGGACGCTTCACCCCTCCACTTT,CASSKRPGQDASPLHF
TRBJ1-3,TRBD1,TRBV5-1,NA,TGCGCCAGCAGCTTATCCGGGACAGGGTCTTCTGGAAACACCATATATTTT,CASSLSGTGSSGNTIYF
TRBJ1-2,NA,TRBV19,NA,TGTGCCAGTAGTTCACCCTCTAGGGGACTCTGGTATGGCTACACCTTC,CASSSPSRGLWYGYTF
TRBJ1-5,NA,TRBV19,NA,TGTGCCAGTAGTATACAGGACAGCCGCAATCAGCCCCAGCATTTT,CASSIQDSRNQPQHF
TRBJ1-2,NA,TRBV6-5,NA,TGTGCCAGCAGTACTATGGCCACTAGCGGCTACACCTTC,CASSTMATSGYTF
TRBJ1-4,TRBD1,TRBV4-1,NA,TGCGCCAGCCGATCGACAGGGGGCCCTAAACTGTTTTTT,CASRSTGGPKLFF
TRBJ2-2,NA,TRBV4-1,NA,TGCGCCAGCAGCCAAGGAGACTGGCGGGGTCCGAACACCGGGGAGCTGTTTTTT,CASSQGDWRGPNTGELFF
TRBJ1-1,TRBD1,TRBV7-9,few,TGTGCCAGCAGCCTGGACAGGAGGACTGAAGCTTTCTTT,CASSLDRRTEAFF
TRBJ2-1,TRBD2,TRBV11-2,NA,TGTGCCAGCAGCCACGGGGTGCGGGGGAGCCTAAACAATGAGCAGTTCTTC,CASSHGVRGSLNNEQFF
TRBJ2-2,NA,TRBV4-3,NA,TGCGCCAGCAGCCAAGAAGGAGGGAGTGGGACCGGGGAGCTGTTTTTT,CASSQEGGSGTGELFF
TRBJ1-4,NA,TRBV14,NA,TGTGCCAGCAGCCACCGGGCCGGGGCTAATGAAAAACTGTTTTTT,CASSHRAGANEKLFF
TRBJ1-1,NA,TRBV6-5,NA,TGTGCCAGCAGTTACTCGGGCACCTTAATGAACACTGAAGCTTTCTTT,CASSYSGTLMNTEAFF
TRBJ2-7,NA,TRBV5-1,NA,TGCGCCAGCAGCTTTGGTGGGGCCGGGTTGTTCGAGCAGTACTTC,CASSFGGAGLFEQYF
TRBJ2-1,NA,TRBV2,NA,TGTGCCAGCAGTCCTGAGGTTCGCTGGGAGTTCTTC,CASSPEVRWEFF
TRBJ2-3,NA,TRBV15,NA,TGTGCCACCAGCAGATCGGGAACCCCCGGGGATACGCAGTATTTT,CATSRSGTPGDTQYF
TRBJ2-7,NA,TRBV7-2,NA,TGTGCCAGCAGCTTAGATGAGGTTCCGGCTTACGAGCAGTACTTC,CASSLDEVPAYEQYF
TRBJ1-1,TRBD1,TRBV19,many,TGTGCCAGTAGTATAGTCCAGGGGGTCGGCACTGAAGCTTTCTTT,CASSIVQGVGTEAFF
TRBJ1-1,NA,TRBV2,once,TGTGCCAGCACCTTCAACCGCGGGGTAGGTGAAGCTTTCTTT,CASTFNRGVGEAFF
TRBJ1-3,NA,TRBV11-2,NA,TGTGCCAGCAGCCCTCTTCCAGGGCTCTCTGGAAACACCATATATTTT,CASSPLPGLSGNTIYF
TRBJ1-5,NA,TRBV5-1,NA,TGCGCCAGCAGCTTGGGAACGGCGACTGGTCAGCCCCAGCATTTT,CASSLGTATGQPQHF
TRBJ2-7,NA,TRBV5-6,NA,TGTGCCAGCAGAGCCCCGGGAGCCCACTACGAGCAGTACTTC,CASRAPGAHYEQYF
TRBJ2-7,TRBD1,TRBV7-2,NA,TGTGCCAGCAGCTCGGGGACAGGGGGCTACGAGCAGTACTTC,CASSSGTGGYEQYF
TRBJ2-7,NA,TRBV6-1,few,TGTGCCAGCAGTGAAGAAGGTAGCGAGTCCTACGAGCAGTACTTC,CASSEEGSESYEQYF
TRBJ2-7,NA,TRBV10-2,NA,TGCGCCAGCGGCCCGACAGGAACCTACGAGCAGTACTTC,CASGPTGTYEQYF
TRBJ1-2,NA,TRBV5-6,NA,TGTGCCAGCAGCGAGTCAGGGGTCCCGGATGGCTACACCTTC,CASSESGVPDGYTF